The 3 T cell receptor beta chains below all came from one sample that was sequenced in a study of cytomegalovirus exposure and HLA in healthy donors. It was with 60 Vbeta and 13 Jbeta primers that the PCR ran. Produced via immunoSEQ multiplex PCR; TCRdb's table is partial and in-frame only. The sample yields some 90,000 clones, 78% seen once. Sequencing was carried out using PBMCs. These receptors all stem from a woman in her thirties or forties in good health and CMV-seronegative.

This clone has just one count. V usage is TRBV7-3 and J usage is TRBJ2-5; 7 bases agree with TRBD2. Germline lookup yields CDR1 SGHTA and CDR2 FQGTGA. V was pared by 5 bases and J by 2 bases, with 8 bases of the junction left unmatched. This CDR3 comprises 15 residues. CDR3 loop: CASSPSSGSQETQYF. The CDR3, as DNA: TGTGCCAGCAGCCCTTCTAGCGGATCGCAAGAGACCCAGTACTTC.

V usage is TRBV28 and J usage is TRBJ2-7, with TRBD2 matching over 12 bases. The CDR3 is made up of 16 amino acids. Trimming cost V 3 bases and J 3 bases; bases outside gene matches: 6. Germline V gene data show CDR1 as MDHEN and CDR2 as SYDVKM. This CDR3 reads CASSFPSSGRGYEQYF. DNA of the CDR3: TGTGCCAGCAGTTTCCCTTCTAGCGGGAGGGGCTACGAGCAGTACTTC.

The chain couples TRBV5-4 to TRBJ2-1; D remains unclear. V was pared by 4 bases and J by 10 bases, with 3 bases between. The CDR3 extends over 9 amino acids. Germline V gives CDR1 SGHNT, CDR2 YYREEE (reference sequence). CDR3 nucleotide sequence: TGTGCCAGCAGCCTGGAGCAGTTCTTC. It yields the protein CASSLEQFF.